Included here is one T cell receptor beta chain sequence, with context. This sample was included in a study of shared clonotypes between healthy human individuals. Assay used: immunoSEQ multiplex PCR; TCRdb lists only in-frame clones, some missing. The sample has 560,000 or so clones, roughly 96% seen once; the top ten hold roughly 0.1%. CD45RO-negative, CCR7-selected cells formed the naive CD8 fraction, which excluded terminally differentiated effector memory CD45RA+ cells. The germline gives CDR1 MNHEY, CDR2 SVGAGI. The CDR3 runs to 14 residues. V was shortened by 3 bases and J by 4 bases, with 12 bases between the two germline ends.

V and J are TRBV6-5 and TRBJ1-2, with a tentative D call TRBD1 (5 bases). Sequenced input: naive CD8+ T cells sorted from blood. The source is a woman in her 30s in good health. CDR3 in amino acids: CASSYFGGGYGYTF. CDR3 sequence (DNA): TGTGCCAGCAGTTATTTTGGTGGGGGCTATGGCTACACCTTC.